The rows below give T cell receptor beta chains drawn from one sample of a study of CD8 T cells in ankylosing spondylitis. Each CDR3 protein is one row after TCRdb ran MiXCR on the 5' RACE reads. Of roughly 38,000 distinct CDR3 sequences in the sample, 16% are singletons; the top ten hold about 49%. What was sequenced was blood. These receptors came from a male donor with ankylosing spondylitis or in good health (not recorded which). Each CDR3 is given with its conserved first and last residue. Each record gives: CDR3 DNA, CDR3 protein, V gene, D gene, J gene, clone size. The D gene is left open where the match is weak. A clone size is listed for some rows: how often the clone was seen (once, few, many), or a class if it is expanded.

DNA: TGTGCCAGCAGCTTAATGGGGTTAAACACTGAAGCTTTCTTT
CDR3: CASSLMGLNTEAFF
V: TRBV7-9
D: -
J: TRBJ1-1
size: many

DNA: TGTGCTAGCAGCCCCGACAGCGGGGGGCTCCTCACAGATACGCAGTATTTT
CDR3: CASSPDSGGLLTDTQYF
V: TRBV7-7
D: TRBD2
J: TRBJ2-3
size: medium-sized

DNA: TGTGCCAGCAGCACTAGTTTTAGGTATGAGCAGTTCTTC
CDR3: CASSTSFRYEQFF
V: TRBV6-5
D: -
J: TRBJ2-1
size: -

DNA: TGCAGTGCTAGACACGTCCAGATCACAGATACGCAGTATTTT
CDR3: CSARHVQITDTQYF
V: TRBV20-1
D: -
J: TRBJ2-3
size: -

DNA: TGCAGTGCTGGGCCGGGACTAGCGGGAAATGAGCAGTTCTTC
CDR3: CSAGPGLAGNEQFF
V: TRBV20-1
D: TRBD2
J: TRBJ2-1
size: -

DNA: TGCGCCAGCAGCCCTGGACTAGCGGGAGGGACTGAGCAGTTCTTC
CDR3: CASSPGLAGGTEQFF
V: TRBV4-1
D: TRBD2
J: TRBJ2-1
size: few

DNA: TGTGCCAGCAGCCCGACCGGGCAAGAGACCCAGTACTTC
CDR3: CASSPTGQETQYF
V: TRBV12-3/TRBV12-4
D: -
J: TRBJ2-5
size: few

DNA: TGTGCCAGCAGTTACAGGGGCACCGGGGAGCTGTTTTTT
CDR3: CASSYRGTGELFF
V: TRBV6-6
D: -
J: TRBJ2-2
size: few

DNA: TGTGCCAGCAGCCGGGCGCGGGGGCAGAACACCGGGGAGCTGTTTTTT
CDR3: CASSRARGQNTGELFF
V: TRBV25-1
D: -
J: TRBJ2-2
size: few

DNA: TGCGCCAGCAGCCAAGATAGAATTTCCGGGGAGCTGTTTTTT
CDR3: CASSQDRISGELFF
V: TRBV4-3
D: -
J: TRBJ2-2
size: -

DNA: TGTGCCAGCAGTCCCTCTGGGACAGTTAACACCGGGGAGCTGTTTTTT
CDR3: CASSPSGTVNTGELFF
V: TRBV6-2/TRBV6-3
D: TRBD1
J: TRBJ2-2
size: -

DNA: TGTGCCAGCAGCTTATTCAGGGGAGGCACCGGGGAGCTGTTTTTT
CDR3: CASSLFRGGTGELFF
V: TRBV7-9
D: -
J: TRBJ2-2
size: few

DNA: -
CDR3: CASRNRGLRAGELFF
V: TRBV28
D: -
J: TRBJ2-2
size: few

DNA: TGTGCCAGCAGTCTCCCTCCCCGGGGGGCCCCCGGGGAGCTGTTTTTT
CDR3: CASSLPPRGAPGELFF
V: TRBV12-3/TRBV12-4
D: -
J: TRBJ2-2
size: -

DNA: TGTGCCAGCAGTTTATGGGCAGGGACTAATGAAGCTTTCTTT
CDR3: CASSLWAGTNEAFF
V: TRBV28
D: -
J: TRBJ1-1
size: few

DNA: TGTGCCAGCAGCAACAGTGGGACCCCAAACTATGGCTACACCTTC
CDR3: CASSNSGTPNYGYTF
V: TRBV12-3/TRBV12-4
D: -
J: TRBJ1-2
size: -

DNA: TGTGCCACCTCGTCCGGGGAAAGCACAGATACGCAGTATTTT
CDR3: CATSSGESTDTQYF
V: TRBV3-1
D: -
J: TRBJ2-3
size: -

DNA: TGTGCCAGCAGTTACTCGGACGGCTCCTATACGCAGTATTTT
CDR3: CASSYSDGSYTQYF
V: TRBV6-6
D: -
J: TRBJ2-3
size: -

DNA: TGTGCCAGCAGTGAATGGGGGACAAACACCGGGGAGCTGTTTTTT
CDR3: CASSEWGTNTGELFF
V: TRBV6-4
D: -
J: TRBJ2-2
size: -

DNA: TGTGCCACCAGTGACCCCTTCTTTCCCGGGGAGCTGTTTTTT
CDR3: CATSDPFFPGELFF
V: TRBV24-1
D: -
J: TRBJ2-2
size: -

DNA: TGCAGCGCAGAAGTCCCCGATACGCAGTATTTT
CDR3: CSAEVPDTQYF
V: TRBV29-1
D: -
J: TRBJ2-3
size: few

DNA: TGTGCCAGCAGCTTCGAGGTCGGGGAGCTGTTTTTT
CDR3: CASSFEVGELFF
V: TRBV7-2
D: -
J: TRBJ2-2
size: -

DNA: TGCGCCAGCAGCGGGGGCGGGGCTGGATGGGAGACCCAGTACTTC
CDR3: CASSGGGAGWETQYF
V: TRBV5-1
D: -
J: TRBJ2-5
size: few

DNA: TGCAGCGTTCCCCAGGGGATACATCATGAGCAGTTCTTC
CDR3: CSVPQGIHHEQFF
V: TRBV29-1
D: -
J: TRBJ2-1
size: many

DNA: TGTGCCAGCAGTACTGGTGGCACTGAAGCTTTCTTT
CDR3: CASSTGGTEAFF
V: TRBV28
D: -
J: TRBJ1-1
size: few

DNA: TGTGCCAGCACCAAACCGGGACATACAGATACGCAGTATTTT
CDR3: CASTKPGHTDTQYF
V: TRBV28
D: -
J: TRBJ2-3
size: -

DNA: TGCGCCAGCAGCTTGGTCGGGGGCGTTATGAACACTGAAGCTTTCTTT
CDR3: CASSLVGGVMNTEAFF
V: TRBV5-1
D: -
J: TRBJ1-1
size: -

DNA: TGTGCCAGCAGCGTAGGTGCGGGGGACAATCAGCCCCAGCATTTT
CDR3: CASSVGAGDNQPQHF
V: TRBV9
D: -
J: TRBJ1-5
size: few

DNA: TGCGCCAGCAGCTTGGAGATCGGGGAAGGCTACACCTTC
CDR3: CASSLEIGEGYTF
V: TRBV5-1
D: -
J: TRBJ1-2
size: many

DNA: TGTGCCAGCAGCTCACTAGTTACTCGGGACGATACGCAGTATTTT
CDR3: CASSSLVTRDDTQYF
V: TRBV6-2/TRBV6-3
D: -
J: TRBJ2-3
size: -

DNA: TGCGCCAGCAGCCCCCGGACAGAAGATACGCAGTATTTT
CDR3: CASSPRTEDTQYF
V: TRBV5-1
D: -
J: TRBJ2-3
size: few

DNA: TGTGCCATCAGTGATTCAGGGGGAGGAGAGACCCAGTACTTC
CDR3: CAISDSGGGETQYF
V: TRBV10-3
D: -
J: TRBJ2-5
size: -

DNA: TGCAGTGGTCCAGAACCGGGCCAAGAGACCCAGTACTTC
CDR3: CSGPEPGQETQYF
V: TRBV20-1
D: -
J: TRBJ2-5
size: few

DNA: TGTGCCAGCAGATATAGGCCGGTGGTTATGGATACGCAGTATTTT
CDR3: CASRYRPVVMDTQYF
V: TRBV6-2/TRBV6-3
D: -
J: TRBJ2-3
size: -

DNA: TGTGCCAGCCTCCTCGCCGGCAATGAGCAGTTCTTC
CDR3: CASLLAGNEQFF
V: TRBV12-3/TRBV12-4
D: -
J: TRBJ2-1
size: -

DNA: TGTGCCAGCAGACCAAATTACGAGACAGGGGGAAGTCCCGGGGAGCTGTTTTTT
CDR3: CASRPNYETGGSPGELFF
V: TRBV28
D: TRBD1
J: TRBJ2-2
size: few

DNA: TGTGCCAGCAGTTGGGTTGGGAACACCGGGGAGCTGTTTTTT
CDR3: CASSWVGNTGELFF
V: TRBV12-3/TRBV12-4
D: -
J: TRBJ2-2
size: few

DNA: TGTGCCAGCAGCTTAGAAGGGACTCAGCCCCAGCATTTT
CDR3: CASSLEGTQPQHF
V: TRBV11-2
D: -
J: TRBJ1-5
size: few

DNA: TGTGCCAGCAGCCCAGCGGGAGAGAGCACCGGGGAGCTGTTTTTT
CDR3: CASSPAGESTGELFF
V: TRBV28
D: TRBD2
J: TRBJ2-2
size: once

DNA: TGTGCCAGCAGCCGCCCAACCGGGGAGCTGTTTTTT
CDR3: CASSRPTGELFF
V: TRBV7-2
D: -
J: TRBJ2-2
size: -

DNA: TGCGCCAGCAGCTTGGGGGGAATCGGAGCCGGGGAGCTGTTTTTT
CDR3: CASSLGGIGAGELFF
V: TRBV5-1
D: -
J: TRBJ2-2
size: few